This TCR beta chain emerged from a study of cytomegalovirus exposure and HLA in healthy donors. Regarding the study as a whole: It was confirmed in vitro that a few of the CMV-associated chains were specific for CMV antigens.

There are 11 residues in the CDR3. Trimming stripped 6 bases from V and 4 bases from J, with 7 bases between. The germline gives CDR1 MNHEY, CDR2 SVGAGI. With 60 Vbeta and 13 Jbeta primers, the PCR was carried out. The assay was immunoSEQ multiplex PCR, and TCRdb's table has in-frame clones only and misses some. The sample has around 170,000 clones, over 60% seen once; the top ten hold around 1.5%. This clone was observed a single time. The antigen is unknown. The sample was PBMCs. The clonotype comes from a man between 18 and 35 years old in good health and CMV-seronegative. This chain joins TRBV6-5 and TRBJ2-7; no firm D call. The CDR3 bases are TGTGCCAGCAGCCAGAGGTACGAGCAGTACTTC. It encodes CASSQRYEQYF.